The T cell receptor (beta chain) described here comes from a study of blood T cell repertoires in COVID-19. Across the whole study: The United States, Italy and Spain were the sources of the acute and convalescent COVID-19 samples.

Losses at the gene ends were 6 bases for V and 4 bases for J; bases not matched to a gene: 9. This CDR3 has 15 residues. CDR1 and CDR2 from the germline V gene are MDHEN and SYDVKM. Original analysis: Estimation of nucleated cell counts was performed using reference gene primer amplification. Profiling relied on immunoSEQ multiplex PCR, and the TCRdb table lists in-frame clones only, not all of them. Clonal size and the V and J genes are those of that table, whereas D and trimming came from the DNA. This sample has 270,000 or so clones, with 80% to 90% found just once. This clonotype was sampled from a woman aged 30 to 39 with acute COVID-19. The sample comprised PBMCs or T cells enriched from blood (not recorded which). The chain joins TRBV28 to TRBJ1-1; 9 bases line up with TRBD1. In nucleotides, the CDR3 is TGTGCCAGCAGACCCGGGACAGGGTTGGGCACTGAAGCTTTCTTT. It specifies CASRPGTGLGTEAFF.